The clone carrying this T cell receptor beta chain turned up a few times. The antigen remains undetermined. This sample was included in a study of identical twins. Each cDNA held unique molecular identifiers, and template switching gave it a universal primer site. One entry per CDR3 protein results from TCRdb running MiXCR on the 5' RACE reads. The repertoire has about 890,000 distinct CDR3 sequences, 9% to 15% of them found once; the top ten carry around 1.5%. Study-wide points: In monozygotic twins, models underestimated the sharing of out-of-frame TCR alpha.

These data were also reused for a study on yellow fever vaccine responses in identical twins.

Sequencing was performed on PBMCs. The receptor comes from a woman aged 18 to 35 in good health.

The CDR3 DNA follows: TGTGCCACCAGCAGAGGAGGGACAGGGGGTCTGACCTACGAGCAGTACTTC. This codes for CATSRGGTGGLTYEQYF. The chain combines TRBV15 with TRBJ2-7; 11 nucleotides line up with TRBD1. The V segment lost 1 base and the J segment 2 bases; nucleotides outside the gene matches: 7. Germline CDR1 LNHNV, CDR2 YYDKDF (reference sequence). CDR3 length: 17 residues.